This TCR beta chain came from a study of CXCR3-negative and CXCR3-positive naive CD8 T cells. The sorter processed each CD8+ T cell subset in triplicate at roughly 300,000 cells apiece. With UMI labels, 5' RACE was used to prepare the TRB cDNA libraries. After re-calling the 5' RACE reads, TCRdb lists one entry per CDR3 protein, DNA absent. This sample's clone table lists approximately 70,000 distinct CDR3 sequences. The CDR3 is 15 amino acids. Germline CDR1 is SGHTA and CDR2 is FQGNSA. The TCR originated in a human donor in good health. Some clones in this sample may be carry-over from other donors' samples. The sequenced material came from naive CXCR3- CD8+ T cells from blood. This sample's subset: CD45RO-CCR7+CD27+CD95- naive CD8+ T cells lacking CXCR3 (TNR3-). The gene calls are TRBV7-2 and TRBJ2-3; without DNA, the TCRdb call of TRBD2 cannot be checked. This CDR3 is CASSFEGREIDTQYF.